The 16 T cell receptor beta chains in this list originate from one sample, sequenced in a study of shared clonotypes between healthy human individuals. Sequenced by immunoSEQ multiplex PCR; TCRdb stores in-frame clones only, minus some. Here the sample spans about 2 million clones, around 96% being singletons. CD45RO negativity and positive selection for CCR7 defined naive CD8 cells, a population that excluded terminally differentiated effector memory CD45RA+ cells. The specimen sequenced was naive CD8+ T cells sorted from blood. These receptors originate from a man aged 18 to 35 in good health.

This chain connects TRBV6-6 to TRBJ2-3; unclear D gene. The V gene's germline CDR1 is MNHNY and CDR2 SVGAGI (reference sequence). V shed 2 bases and J shed 4 bases, with 4 bases lying between them. CDR3 size: 12 residues. The CDR3 sequence is CASSYLPDTQYF. CDR3 nucleotides: TGTGCCAGCAGTTACCTCCCAGATACGCAGTATTTT.

The chain couples TRBV27 to TRBJ1-5; 8 bases line up with TRBD1. The V gene's germline CDR1 is MNHEY and CDR2 SMNVEV (reference sequence). V lost 4 bases and J lost 1; bases outside the gene matches: 9. The CDR3 has 17 amino acids. The CDR3: CASSSPPDRESNQPQHF. The CDR3 bases are TGTGCCAGCAGTTCACCCCCGGACAGGGAGAGCAATCAGCCCCAGCATTTT.

This clone was counted once. The same CDR3 also results from other DNA sequences found in this sample. This chain joins TRBV4-3 and TRBJ2-7; D is perhaps TRBD1 (6 bases). The V gene's germline CDR1 is LGHNA and CDR2 YSLEER. This CDR3 has 15 amino acids. V lost 1 base and J 4 bases, leaving 14 bases between the germline ends. CDR3 DNA: TGCGCCAGCAGCCAAGTCGCAGGGGTGAATTACGAGCAGTACTTC. Translating gives CASSQVAGVNYEQYF.

The chain is built from TRBV2 and TRBJ2-7; tentatively, D is TRBD2 (7 bases). Germline lookup yields CDR1 SNHLY and CDR2 FYNNEI. V lost 1 base to trimming and J lost 2 bases, with 12 bases between them. The CDR3 spans 15 residues. CDR3 region: CASSEGGGPPYEQYF. As DNA, the CDR3 is TGTGCCAGCAGTGAAGGGGGGGGGCCCCCCTACGAGCAGTACTTC. The variable domain in full, completed from reference TRBV2 and TRBJ2-7, reads EPEVTQTPSHQVTQMGQEVILRCVPISNHLYFYWYRQILGQKVEFLVSFYNNEISEKSEIFDDQFSVERPDGSNFTLKIRSTKLEDSAMYFCASSEGGGPPYEQYFGPGTRLTVT.

On this clone: This sample also contains other DNA sequences that code for the same CDR3. The chain uses TRBV28 and TRBJ1-1, with D hard to call. The CDR3 is made up of 13 amino acids. The germline gives CDR1 MDHEN, CDR2 SYDVKM. V lost 3 bases and J lost 1, with 6 bases in between. CDR3 in amino acids: CASSFRGNTEAFF. CDR3 nucleotides: TGTGCCAGCAGTTTCAGAGGGAACACTGAAGCTTTCTTT.

This sequence joins TRBV30 and TRBJ2-7; maybe TRBD1 (6 bases). Trimming cost V 8 bases and J 3 bases, with 14 bases left between them. CDR1 and CDR2 from the germline V gene are GTSNPN and SVGIG (reference sequence). The length of the CDR3 is 12 residues. CDR3 nucleotide sequence: TGTGCCGGAAACCTAGGGGGCTACGAGCAGTACTTC. It yields the protein CAGNLGGYEQYF.

This clone appeared once. The genes are TRBV6-1 and TRBJ1-5; no firm D call. The V end lost 8 bases, the J end lost 7 bases, and 15 bases lay between the germline ends. The length of the CDR3 is 13 residues. Germline V gene lookup returns CDR1 MNHNS and CDR2 SASEGT. For the CDR3, the DNA is TGTGCCAGCGCGACGTGGATAGTCCAGCCCCAGCATTTT. Protein product: CASATWIVQPQHF.

The V call is TRBV19, the J call TRBJ2-5, with 9 positions matching TRBD2. Unmatched junction bases numbered 15, after V lost 3 bases and J lost 4 bases. Germline CDR1 and CDR2: LNHDA and SQIVND (reference sequence). CDR3 length: 18 residues. The CDR3 DNA reads TGTGCCAGTAGTATGGAGCTGGCGGGAGGGCCTTTGTCAGAGACCCAGTACTTC. Its translation is CASSMELAGGPLSETQYF.

V is TRBV27 and J is TRBJ1-5, with D perhaps matching TRBD1 (5 bases). CDR3 length equals 16 residues. Trimming took 8 bases from V and 1 from J, leaving 18 bases between them. Germline assignment: CDR1 MNHEY and CDR2 SMNVEV (reference sequence). The CDR3 protein is CASREEGRGSNQPQHF. In DNA, the CDR3 is TGTGCCAGCCGCGAGGAGGGGCGGGGGAGCAATCAGCCCCAGCATTTT.

The chain recombines TRBV7-2 with TRBJ2-7; 11 nucleotides line up with TRBD1. CDR1 SGHTA and CDR2 FQGNSA come from the germline V gene. V gave up 6 bases and J gave up 2 bases; unmatched junction bases: 9. This CDR3 spans 16 amino acids. For the CDR3, the DNA is TGTGCCAGCAGTCCCCTAACGGGACAGGGGGCCTACGAGCAGTACTTC. It specifies CASSPLTGQGAYEQYF.

With regard to this clone: The same CDR3 also results from other DNA sequences found in this sample. The J gene is TRBJ1-1, the V gene TRBV9; D not certain. Germline CDR1 and CDR2: SGDLS and YYNGEE. The CDR3 has 14 amino acids. V lost 2 bases to trimming and J lost 0 bases, with 8 bases between them. The CDR3 bases are TGTGCCAGCAGCGTCGGGGTCATGAACACTGAAGCTTTCTTT. This translates into CASSVGVMNTEAFF.

This chain joins TRBV27 and TRBJ2-7; D perhaps matches TRBD2 (5 bases). CDR1 is MNHEY and CDR2 is SMNVEV in the germline V gene (reference sequence). The CDR3 extends over 14 amino acids. The V end was cut by 6 bases, the J end by 2 bases, with 14 bases between. The CDR3 region is CASRLRGSPYEQYF. The CDR3 nucleotides are TGTGCCAGCAGACTTCGAGGGTCCCCCTACGAGCAGTACTTC.

The genes are TRBV5-6 and TRBJ1-6; D is unclear. V gave up 3 bases and J gave up 7 bases, with 14 bases separating them. The CDR3 is made up of 15 amino acids. From germline, CDR1 is SGHDT and CDR2 YYEEEE. CDR3 in amino acids: CASSSGLMGNSPLHF. The CDR3 DNA is TGTGCCAGCAGCTCCGGGCTGATGGGCAATTCACCCCTCCACTTT.

This chain uses TRBV2 with TRBJ2-5; D is perhaps TRBD1 (6 bases). The J call is in doubt because the DNA end fits TRBJ2-7 better. The length of the CDR3 is 13 residues. Germline CDR1 SNHLY, CDR2 FYNNEI. The CDR3 DNA reads TGTGCCAGCAAAAGGACAGAAACCTACGAGCAGTACTTC. Encoded protein: CASKRTETYEQYF.

The genes are TRBV6-6 and TRBJ2-7; D remains ambiguous. V was cut by 8 bases and J by 2 bases, with 4 bases left in between. From germline, CDR1 is MNHNY and CDR2 SVGAGI (reference sequence). This CDR3 is built from 10 residues. CDR3 DNA: TGTGCCAGCGGGGCCTACGAGCAGTACTTC. This encodes CASGAYEQYF.

The chain joins TRBV9 to TRBJ2-3; TRBD2 matches at 9 bases. The CDR3 has 16 residues. Looked up from germline, CDR1 is SGDLS and CDR2 is YYNGEE. V lost 4 bases to trimming and J lost 7 bases; unmatched junction nucleotides: 13. The CDR3 coding sequence is TGTGCCAGCAGCAATAGGGTAGCGGGGGACTTCAATACGCAGTATTTT. Translation: CASSNRVAGDFNTQYF.